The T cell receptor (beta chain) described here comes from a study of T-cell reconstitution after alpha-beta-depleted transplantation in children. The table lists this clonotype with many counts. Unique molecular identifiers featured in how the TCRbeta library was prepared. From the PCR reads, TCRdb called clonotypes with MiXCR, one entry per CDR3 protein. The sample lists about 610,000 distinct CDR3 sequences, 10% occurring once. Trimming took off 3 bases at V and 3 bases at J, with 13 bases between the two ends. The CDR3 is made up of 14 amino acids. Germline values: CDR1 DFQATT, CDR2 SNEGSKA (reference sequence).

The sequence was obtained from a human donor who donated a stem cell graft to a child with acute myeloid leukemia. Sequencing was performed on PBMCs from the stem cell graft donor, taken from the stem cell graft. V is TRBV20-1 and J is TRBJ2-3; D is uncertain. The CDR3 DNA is TGCAGTGCTAGGGCATCGGGTAGAACAGATACGCAGTATTTT. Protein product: CSARASGRTDTQYF.